A selection of T cell receptor beta chains follows, all from one sample in a study of shared clonotypes between healthy human individuals. TCRdb keeps only in-frame clones here, not all; method: immunoSEQ multiplex PCR. Here the sample spans roughly 2.2 million clones, around 93% being singletons. Sequencing was carried out using naive CD4+ T cells from PBMCs. Receptor source: a man aged 18-30 years in good health. Some clones in this sample may be carry-over from other donors' samples. CDR3s include the opening cysteine and the closing phenylalanine or tryptophan. The D gene is left open where the match is weak. The size entry is marked missing in some rows and otherwise reads once, few, many or a size class.

CDR3 | DNA | V | D | size | J
CAWSRSRGVDTQYF | TGTGCCTGGAGCCGAAGCAGAGGAGTAGATACGCAGTATTTT | TRBV30 | . | . | TRBJ2-3
CASSGPVGLAGSVDTQYF | TGTGCCAGCAGTGGACCCGTGGGACTAGCGGGATCGGTAGATACGCAGTATTTT | TRBV28 | TRBD2 | . | TRBJ2-3
CASSPGGGNYGYTF | TGTGCCAGCAGCCCTGGCGGGGGAAACTATGGCTACACCTTC | TRBV7-8 | . | . | TRBJ1-2
CASSFIGRDEQYF | TGTGCCAGCAGCTTTATTGGCAGGGACGAGCAGTACTTC | TRBV7-9 | . | . | TRBJ2-7
CASSPVGVSNVLTF | TGTGCCAGCTCACCAGTCGGGGTTTCCAACGTCCTGACTTTC | TRBV18 | . | . | TRBJ2-6
CASSSRLAGSYNEQFF | TGTGCCAGCAGCTCCCGACTAGCGGGTTCGTACAATGAGCAGTTCTTC | TRBV11-2 | TRBD2 | . | TRBJ2-1
CASSQGGSYEQYF | TGTGCCAGCAGTCAGGGAGGGTCCTACGAGCAGTACTTC | TRBV25-1 | TRBD2 | . | TRBJ2-7
CASSEDRDQPQHF | TGTGCCAGCAGCGAGGACAGGGATCAGCCCCAGCATTTT | TRBV2 | TRBD1 | few | TRBJ1-5
CASRLELGGRLSSSYNEQFF | TGTGCAAGTCGCTTAGAGTTAGGCGGGAGGTTGTCTAGCTCCTACAATGAGCAGTTCTTC | TRBV12-2 | . | . | TRBJ2-1
CASSLFGSNEQFF | TGTGCCAGCAGCTTGTTCGGATCCAATGAGCAGTTCTTC | TRBV5-4 | . | . | TRBJ2-1
CASSVSRGGAAYNEQFF | TGTGCCAGCAGTGTTTCCCGTGGCGGGGCCGCCTACAATGAGCAGTTCTTC | TRBV2 | . | . | TRBJ2-1
CASIKSDFGSNQPQHF | TGTGCCAGTATAAAAAGTGATTTTGGAAGCAATCAGCCCCAGCATTTT | TRBV19 | . | . | TRBJ1-5
CASSIAPSGELFF | TGTGCCAGTAGTATAGCCCCCTCCGGGGAGCTGTTTTTT | TRBV19 | . | . | TRBJ2-2
CASSFRKASGSSEQYF | TGTGCCAGCAGCTTTCGCAAGGCTAGCGGGAGTAGCGAGCAGTACTTC | TRBV7-2 | TRBD2 | once | TRBJ2-7
CASSLIQGIDGYTF | TGTGCCAGCAGCTTAATACAGGGGATCGATGGCTACACCTTC | TRBV7-9 | TRBD1 | . | TRBJ1-2
CASSPRYEQYF | TGTGCCAGCAGTCCCCGCTACGAGCAGTACTTC | TRBV6-6 | . | . | TRBJ2-7
CASSYTPNTGELFF | TGCGCCAGCAGCTATACCCCGAACACCGGGGAGCTGTTTTTT | TRBV5-1 | . | . | TRBJ2-2
CASSSRLQETQYF | TGTGCCAGCAGCTCCAGACTCCAAGAGACCCAGTACTTC | TRBV9 | . | . | TRBJ2-5
CASRVGGSYNEQFF | TGTGCCAGCAGGGTAGGTGGGTCCTACAATGAGCAGTTCTTC | TRBV2 | . | . | TRBJ2-1
CASSLGEMETQYF | TGTGCCAGCAGTTTGGGGGAGATGGAGACCCAGTACTTC | TRBV28 | . | . | TRBJ2-5
CARSFRRMGNTIYF | TGTGCCAGAAGCTTTCGACGGATGGGAAACACCATATATTTT | TRBV5-3 | . | . | TRBJ1-3
CARASDNEQFF | TGTGCCAGGGCCTCGGACAATGAGCAGTTCTTC | TRBV28 | . | . | TRBJ2-1
CSVESRQRKNNEQFF | TGCAGCGTTGAAAGTCGGCAGAGGAAAAACAATGAGCAGTTCTTC | TRBV29-1 | . | . | TRBJ2-1
CASSRDPGQPQHF | TGTGCCAGCTCACGGGATCCGGGGCAGCCCCAGCATTTT | TRBV18 | . | . | TRBJ1-5
CASSLRSRTEAFF | TGTGCCAGCAGCTTAAGGAGCCGAACTGAAGCTTTCTTT | TRBV7-2 | . | . | TRBJ1-1
CASSEPGQLNYGYTF | TGTGCCAGCAGTGAACCGGGACAGCTTAACTATGGCTACACCTTC | TRBV6-1 | TRBD1 | . | TRBJ1-2
CASSSSPYPNSYEQYF | TGCGCCAGCAGCTCTTCTCCTTATCCGAACTCCTACGAGCAGTACTTC | TRBV5-1 | . | . | TRBJ2-7
CASSQQGGGEKLFF | TGTGCCAGCAGCCAGCAGGGGGGCGGCGAAAAACTGTTTTTT | TRBV7-9 | TRBD1 | few | TRBJ1-4
CASSPSAGYETQYF | TGTGCCAGCAGCCCTTCGGCGGGGTACGAGACCCAGTACTTC | TRBV5-4 | . | . | TRBJ2-5
CAWRDGTGGPSPEAFF | TGTGCCTGGAGGGATGGGACAGGGGGTCCTTCACCTGAAGCTTTCTTT | TRBV30 | TRBD1 | . | TRBJ1-1
CASSFRDAGSPLHF | TGTGCCAGCAGCTTCCGGGACGCCGGGTCACCCCTCCACTTT | TRBV28 | . | . | TRBJ1-6
CAGMNGGGRLFF | TGTGCCGGAATGAATGGCGGGGGGAGGTTGTTCTTC | TRBV30 | TRBD2 | . | TRBJ2-1
CASSLGRGFPDTQYF | TGTGCCAGCAGCTTAGGACGGGGGTTCCCAGATACGCAGTATTTT | TRBV11-1 | . | . | TRBJ2-3
CASSFGGHAGLFYELYF | TGTGCCAGCAGTTTTGGGGGTCACGCGGGACTCTTCTACGAGCTGTACTTC | TRBV27 | . | . | TRBJ2-7
CAIRAGTGGPGYTF | TGTGCCATCAGAGCCGGGACAGGCGGTCCCGGCTACACCTTC | TRBV10-3 | TRBD1 | . | TRBJ1-2
CASSPLTRYSGYEQYF | TGTGCCAGCAGCCCTCTGACCAGATACAGTGGTTACGAGCAGTACTTC | TRBV11-2 | . | . | TRBJ2-7
CASSYPGGTDTQYF | TGTGCCAGCAGCTACCCCGGGGGAACAGATACGCAGTATTTT | TRBV11-2 | . | once | TRBJ2-3
CASSPAPDGSYEQYF | TGTGCCAGCAGTCCCGCCCCGGACGGCTCCTACGAGCAGTACTTC | TRBV6-6 | . | once | TRBJ2-7
CASSPRTGGDTEAFF | TGTGCCAGCTCACCACGTACAGGGGGGGACACTGAAGCTTTCTTT | TRBV18 | TRBD1 | few | TRBJ1-1
CASSLADRVPNEQYF | TGTGCCAGCAGCCTTGCGGACAGAGTACCTAACGAGCAGTACTTC | TRBV4-2 | . | . | TRBJ2-7
CASSLRDAPRSGNTIYF | TGTGCCAGTAGCCTCCGGGACGCCCCTCGCTCTGGAAACACCATATATTTT | TRBV19 | . | . | TRBJ1-3
CASSYTQGLNTEAFF | TGTGCCAGCAGCTATACCCAGGGGTTGAACACTGAAGCTTTCTTT | TRBV11-2 | . | . | TRBJ1-1
CASSQKRSPSSGNTIYF | TGTGCCAGCAGCCAGAAGCGCTCCCCGAGCTCTGGAAACACCATATATTTT | TRBV28 | . | . | TRBJ1-3
CASSLKGATYEQYF | TGTGCCAGCAGTTTGAAAGGGGCTACCTACGAGCAGTACTTC | TRBV27 | . | . | TRBJ2-7
CASSRLPSAETQYF | TGTGCCAGCAGTCGACTACCCAGCGCAGAGACCCAGTACTTC | TRBV2 | . | . | TRBJ2-5
CASSQAHKAGELFF | TGTGCCAGCAGCCAAGCTCACAAGGCCGGGGAGCTGTTTTTT | TRBV4-2 | . | . | TRBJ2-2
CASSPSTGRITEAFF | TGCGCCAGCAGTCCTTCGACAGGGCGGATCACTGAAGCTTTCTTT | TRBV10-1 | TRBD1 | . | TRBJ1-1
CASSHRPGGAESYNEQFF | TGTGCCAGCAGCCACCGCCCAGGGGGGGCTGAATCCTACAATGAGCAGTTCTTC | TRBV7-9 | . | . | TRBJ2-1
CASSLGGQVFDTQYF | TGTGCCAGCAGCTTAGGGGGACAGGTGTTTGATACGCAGTATTTT | TRBV7-2 | TRBD1 | . | TRBJ2-3
CASSVGHGGSEKLFF | TGTGCCAGCAGCGTTGGACATGGAGGAAGTGAAAAACTGTTTTTT | TRBV9 | . | . | TRBJ1-4